This T cell receptor beta chain is from a study of cytomegalovirus exposure and HLA in healthy donors. Turning to this clone: The antigen is unknown.

Germline V gene sequence: CDR1 SGHRS, CDR2 YFSETQ. The CDR3 is 19 residues long. With 2 bases clipped from V and 4 bases from J, the junction kept 10 bases outside the gene matches. Study-wide points: Presence/absence comparisons presumed near-even sequencing depth among donors. With high specificity and sensitivity, the classifier reportedly diagnosed cytomegalovirus status. Through in vitro validation, a few CMV-associated chains were shown to be specific for CMV antigens.

The study ran its PCR with 60 Vbeta and 13 Jbeta primers. TCRdb's table, derived via immunoSEQ multiplex PCR, lists solely in-frame clones and lacks some. The sample has some 190,000 clones, 8.5% to 10% seen once. The receptor comes from a woman between 25 and 40 years old in good health and CMV-seropositive. This chain connects TRBV5-1 to TRBJ2-3; 16 nucleotides line up with TRBD2. Sequencing used PBMCs. This chain's CDR3 is CASSFPLGLAGGSADTQYF. As DNA, the CDR3 is TGCGCCAGCAGCTTTCCCCTGGGACTAGCGGGAGGGAGCGCAGATACGCAGTATTTT.